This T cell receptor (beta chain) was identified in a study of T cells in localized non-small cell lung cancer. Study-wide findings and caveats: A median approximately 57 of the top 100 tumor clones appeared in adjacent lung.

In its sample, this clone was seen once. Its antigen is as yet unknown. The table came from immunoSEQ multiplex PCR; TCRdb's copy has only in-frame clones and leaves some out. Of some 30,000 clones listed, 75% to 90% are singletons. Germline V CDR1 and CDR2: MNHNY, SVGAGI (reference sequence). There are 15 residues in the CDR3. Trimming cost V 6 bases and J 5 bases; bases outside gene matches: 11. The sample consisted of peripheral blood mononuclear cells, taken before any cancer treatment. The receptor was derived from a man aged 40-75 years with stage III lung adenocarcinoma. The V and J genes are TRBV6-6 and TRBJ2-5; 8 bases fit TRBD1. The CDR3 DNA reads TGTGCCAGCAGGCCCCGGGACAGGACATGGGAGACCCAGTACTTC. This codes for CASRPRDRTWETQYF.